Here is one TCR beta chain with its context. This clone was seen ten or more times. Its cognate antigen has yet to be identified. No much larger clone exists at a distance of one base, and base qualities are not known. The collaborating institutions used their own protocols to collect whole blood in K2EDTA tubes. For TCRbeta analysis, collaborators shipped samples in one of three forms: frozen whole blood, isolated PBMCs, or DNA extracted from either of those sample types. Clipping removes 6 bases from V and 2 bases from J, with 6 as the unmatched junction base count. For CDR1 and CDR2, the germline V gene lists MDHEN and SYDVKM. The CDR3 covers 15 residues, taking in both the cysteine and the phenylalanine. Kept here is only the CDR3 DNA, which spans 45 bases and is read in frame from base 1. The data are from a study of blood T cell repertoires in COVID-19 (dated by TCRdb to about 2020). A note on the overall study: Samples covering the acute and convalescent phases of COVID-19 were provided by collaborators in the United States, Italy and Spain. The material from the prospective study consisted of cDNA or gDNA derived from T cells, B-cell-depleted T cells, or PBMCs. The dataset comprised deeply sampled blood TCRbeta repertoires from subjects exposed to, actively infected with, or recovered from COVID-19. The repertoires were made available in a free public database intended to serve as a resource for research on the immune response to SARS-CoV-2. The samples were drawn from two sources: the first 160 participants of the ongoing ImmuneRACE study, and 1,200 or so subjects contributed by 6 global collaborators. Nearly every sample came with metadata listing a de-identified subject ID, COVID-19 status, age in years and sex. Where available, HLA class I and class II types were obtained from metadata supplied by the sample provider rather than from assay-based typing. Study-wide conclusions, independent of this receptor: How much clinical and demographic metadata was included differed by source and by participant, and the metadata was provided uncurated.

TCRbeta CDR3 regions were amplified from genomic DNA by means of the immunoSEQ Assay, a bias-controlled multiplex PCR. In the paper's pipeline: The number of nucleated cells in each sample was estimated from the amplification of reference gene primers within the assay. Sequence reads were collapsed and filtered to measure the absolute abundance of every unique TCRbeta CDR3 rearrangement. Productive Simpson clonality was computed per sample as the square root of Simpson's diversity index over productive rearrangements. Sourced from immuneACCESS, this table was stored by TCRdb with only in-frame sequences that have V and J called. A share of the clones is absent; for the studies checked, an unresolved V gene accounts for under half, and the remainder has no known explanation. Clone size and V and J calls were adopted from that table, with D and trimming inferred from the DNA. In this sample the table shows some 150,000 clones, about 85% of which occur a single time. Clones ranked in the top ten supply 1.6% of the sample.

In this chain, TRBV28 is recombined with TRBJ2-7; the central 11 bases match TRBD2. The source material was peripheral blood. This receptor was obtained from a human donor in a cohort sampled during active COVID-19. The CDR3: CASRLAGVQAYEQYF. The sequenced DNA is TGTGCCAGCAGACTAGCGGGAGTTCAAGCCTACGAGCAGTACTTC.